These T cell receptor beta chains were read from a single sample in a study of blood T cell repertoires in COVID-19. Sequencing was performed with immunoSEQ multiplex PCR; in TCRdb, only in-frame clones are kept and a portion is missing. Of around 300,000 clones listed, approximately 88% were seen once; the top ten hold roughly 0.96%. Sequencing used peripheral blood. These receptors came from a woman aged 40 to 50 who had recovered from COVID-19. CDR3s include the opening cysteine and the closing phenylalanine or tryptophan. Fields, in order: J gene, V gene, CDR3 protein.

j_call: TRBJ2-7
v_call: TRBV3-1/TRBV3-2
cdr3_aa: CASSPTAGTGPYEQYF

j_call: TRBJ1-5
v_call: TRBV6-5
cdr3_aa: CASVGTANQPQHF

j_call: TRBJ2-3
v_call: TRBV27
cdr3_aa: CASSPPNTDTQYF

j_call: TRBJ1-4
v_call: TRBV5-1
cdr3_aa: CASSPLGGATNEKLFF

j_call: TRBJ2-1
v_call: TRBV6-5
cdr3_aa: CASSYQGSDEQFF

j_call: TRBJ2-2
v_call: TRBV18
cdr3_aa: CASSPSGSHTGELFF

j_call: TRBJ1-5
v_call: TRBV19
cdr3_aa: CASTKTGKGNQPQHF

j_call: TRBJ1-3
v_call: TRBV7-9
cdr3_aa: CASSSFGTDLLSGNTIYF

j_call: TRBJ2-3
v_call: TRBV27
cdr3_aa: CASAYRAPDTQYF

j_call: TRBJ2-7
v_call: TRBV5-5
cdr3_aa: CASSDSGSFAYEQYF

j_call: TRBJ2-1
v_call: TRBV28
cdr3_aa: CASSLRGYEQFF

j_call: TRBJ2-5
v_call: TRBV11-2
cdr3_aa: CASSLAPSGKKETQYF

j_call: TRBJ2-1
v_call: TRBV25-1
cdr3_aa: CASSDGTSGRQQFF

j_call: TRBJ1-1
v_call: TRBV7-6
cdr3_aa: CASSLGSGMNTEAFF

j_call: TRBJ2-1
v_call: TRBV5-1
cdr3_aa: CASSLELAGSNNEQFF

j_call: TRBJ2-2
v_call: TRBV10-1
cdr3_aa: CASGQYSTGELFF

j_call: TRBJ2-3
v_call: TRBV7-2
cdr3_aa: CASSLAGQGADTQYF

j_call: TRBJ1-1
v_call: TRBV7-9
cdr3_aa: CASSAQGDSTEAFF

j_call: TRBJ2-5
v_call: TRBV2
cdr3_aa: CASSDPGLATQETQYF

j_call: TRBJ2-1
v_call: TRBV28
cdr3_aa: CASSSPLRYEQFF

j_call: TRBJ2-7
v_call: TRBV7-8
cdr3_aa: CASSKSGSYEQYF

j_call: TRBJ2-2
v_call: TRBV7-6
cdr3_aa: CASSLGQGSNTGELFF

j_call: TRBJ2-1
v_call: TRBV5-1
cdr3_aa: CASATSGSSYNEQFF

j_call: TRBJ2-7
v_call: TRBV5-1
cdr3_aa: CASSSGTGDYEQYF

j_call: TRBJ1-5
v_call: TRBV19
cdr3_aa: CASSYPVTGRGNQPQHF

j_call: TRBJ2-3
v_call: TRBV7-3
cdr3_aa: CASSLSLAGSLTDTQYF

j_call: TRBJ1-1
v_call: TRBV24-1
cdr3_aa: CATSFPGITNTEAFF

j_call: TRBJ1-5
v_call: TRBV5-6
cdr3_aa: CASSLFGGNQPQHF

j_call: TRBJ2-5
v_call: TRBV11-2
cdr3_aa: CASSPSETYQETQYF

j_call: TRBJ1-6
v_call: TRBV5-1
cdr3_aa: CASSLATGLKNSPLHF

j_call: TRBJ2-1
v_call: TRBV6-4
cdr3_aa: CASSVAGGPVNEQFF

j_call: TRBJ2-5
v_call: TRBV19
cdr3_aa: CASSMWGTETQYF

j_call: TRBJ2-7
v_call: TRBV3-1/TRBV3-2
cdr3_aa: CASSQGRQGREQYF

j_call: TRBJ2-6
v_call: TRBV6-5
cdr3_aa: CASSNRAVGANVLTF

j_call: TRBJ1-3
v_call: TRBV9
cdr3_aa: CASSVGDRAWATIYF

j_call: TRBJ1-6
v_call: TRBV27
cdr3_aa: CASRSYNSPLHF

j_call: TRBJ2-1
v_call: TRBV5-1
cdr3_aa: CASSLLAGGNYNEQFF

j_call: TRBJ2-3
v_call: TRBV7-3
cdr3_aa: CASSLMGLGVADTQYF

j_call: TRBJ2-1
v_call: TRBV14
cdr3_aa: CARSNGRDCNEQFF

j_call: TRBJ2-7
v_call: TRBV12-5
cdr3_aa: CASGLGQGSYEQYF

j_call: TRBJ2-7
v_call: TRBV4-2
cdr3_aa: CASSQVGTRLTGGLGEQYF

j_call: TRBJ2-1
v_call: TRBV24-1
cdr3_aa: CATSDDRGYEQFF

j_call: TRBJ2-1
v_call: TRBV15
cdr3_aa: CATSSASGIPSSYNEQFF

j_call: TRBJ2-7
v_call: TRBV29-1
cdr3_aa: CSAGTETYEQYF

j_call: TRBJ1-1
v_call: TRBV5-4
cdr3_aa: CASLKTGGATEAFF

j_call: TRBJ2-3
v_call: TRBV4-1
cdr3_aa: CASSPERERGTDTQYF

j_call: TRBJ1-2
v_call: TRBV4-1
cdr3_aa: CASSQVAGVGIYTF

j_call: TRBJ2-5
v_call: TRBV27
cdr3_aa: CASSPRTVQETQYF

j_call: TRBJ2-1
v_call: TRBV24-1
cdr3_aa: CATSEPGLAGSTTHYNEQFF

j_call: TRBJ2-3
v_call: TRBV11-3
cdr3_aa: CASSLGQGDTDTQYF

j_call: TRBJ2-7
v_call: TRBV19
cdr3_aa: CASSGDSGNPSYEQYF